This TCR beta chain was captured by sequencing in a study of control samples from healthy donors and cancer patients. The table came from immunoSEQ multiplex PCR; TCRdb's copy has only in-frame clones and leaves some out. In the table there are roughly 160,000 clones, about 95% of which are singletons. The TCR sequence derives from a man aged 60-69 years with colorectal cancer. Sequencing was carried out using PBMCs.

The chain's CDR3 is CASSVATTSLNYGYTF. The CDR3, as DNA: TGTGCCAGCAGCGTAGCTACTACCTCCCTAAACTATGGCTACACCTTC. The chain joins TRBV9 to TRBJ1-2, with D uncertain. The CDR3 totals 16 residues. V was clipped by 0 bases and J by 2 bases, with 14 bases between them. Germline loops: CDR1 SGDLS, CDR2 YYNGEE.